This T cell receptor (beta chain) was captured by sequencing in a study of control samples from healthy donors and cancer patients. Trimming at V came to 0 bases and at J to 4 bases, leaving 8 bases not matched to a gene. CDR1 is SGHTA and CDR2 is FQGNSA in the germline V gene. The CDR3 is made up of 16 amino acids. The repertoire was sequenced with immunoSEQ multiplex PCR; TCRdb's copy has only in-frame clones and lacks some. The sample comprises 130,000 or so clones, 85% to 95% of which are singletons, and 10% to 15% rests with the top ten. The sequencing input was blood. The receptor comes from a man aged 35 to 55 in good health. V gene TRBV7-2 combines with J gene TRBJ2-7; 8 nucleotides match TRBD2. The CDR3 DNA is TGTGCCAGCAGCTTAGCGAGTTCGGGGGGGGATTACGAGCAGTACTTC. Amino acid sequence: CASSLASSGGDYEQYF.